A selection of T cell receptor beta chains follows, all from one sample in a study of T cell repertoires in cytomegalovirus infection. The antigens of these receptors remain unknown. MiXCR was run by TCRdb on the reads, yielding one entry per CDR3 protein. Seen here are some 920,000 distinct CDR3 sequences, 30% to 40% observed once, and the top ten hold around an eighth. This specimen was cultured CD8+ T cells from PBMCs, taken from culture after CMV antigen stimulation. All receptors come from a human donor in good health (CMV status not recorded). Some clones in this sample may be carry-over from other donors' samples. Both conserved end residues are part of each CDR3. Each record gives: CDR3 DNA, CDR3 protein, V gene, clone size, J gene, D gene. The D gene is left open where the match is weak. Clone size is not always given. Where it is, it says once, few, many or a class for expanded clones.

cdr3_nt: TGTGCCAGTAGTGTCGGAGATGAGCAGTTCTTC
cdr3_aa: CASSVGDEQFF
v_call: TRBV18
clone_size: NA
j_call: TRBJ2-1
d_call: NA

cdr3_nt: TGTGCCAGCAGCGAGAGCAATGAGCAGTTCTTC
cdr3_aa: CASSESNEQFF
v_call: TRBV6-6
clone_size: few
j_call: TRBJ2-1
d_call: NA

cdr3_nt: TGCGCCAGCAGCCTAAGAGGGGAGGTCCGGGAGACCCAGTACTTC
cdr3_aa: CASSLRGEVRETQYF
v_call: TRBV4-3
clone_size: NA
j_call: TRBJ2-5
d_call: NA

cdr3_nt: TGTGCCAGCAGCTATCCGGGACAGCTGCAAGAGACCCAGTACTTC
cdr3_aa: CASSYPGQLQETQYF
v_call: TRBV12-3/TRBV12-4
clone_size: few
j_call: TRBJ2-5
d_call: TRBD1

cdr3_nt: TGTGCCAGCAGCTTCACGGGGGGTGAAAATGAGCAGTTCTTC
cdr3_aa: CASSFTGGENEQFF
v_call: TRBV7-2
clone_size: few
j_call: TRBJ2-1
d_call: TRBD2

cdr3_nt: TGTGCCAGCAGCCAGGTCAGGGGCGACTATGGCTACACCTTC
cdr3_aa: CASSQVRGDYGYTF
v_call: TRBV4-1
clone_size: many
j_call: TRBJ1-2
d_call: NA

cdr3_nt: TGTGCCAGCAGGCCGGGACATACTACCTCTGGGGCCAACGTCCTGACTTTC
cdr3_aa: CASRPGHTTSGANVLTF
v_call: TRBV27
clone_size: NA
j_call: TRBJ2-6
d_call: NA

cdr3_nt: TGTGCCAGCAGCGTAGAGAGCGGTGGCTACACCTTC
cdr3_aa: CASSVESGGYTF
v_call: TRBV9
clone_size: few
j_call: TRBJ1-2
d_call: NA

cdr3_nt: TGTGCCAGCAGCTTAAGGATAACCTGGACAGGGATTGGAAACACCATATATTTT
cdr3_aa: CASSLRITWTGIGNTIYF
v_call: TRBV7-3
clone_size: NA
j_call: TRBJ1-3
d_call: TRBD1

cdr3_nt: TGTGCCAGCAGTTACTCGCAACGAGCGGGGGGGTCAGAGACCCAGTACTTC
cdr3_aa: CASSYSQRAGGSETQYF
v_call: TRBV6-5
clone_size: few
j_call: TRBJ2-5
d_call: TRBD2

cdr3_nt: TGTGCCAGCAGGGGAGCCAGCAGCTTGGGGACTCTCCTGAGGGGGGCCAACGTCCTGACTTTC
cdr3_aa: CASRGASSLGTLLRGANVLTF
v_call: TRBV7-4
clone_size: NA
j_call: TRBJ2-6
d_call: NA

cdr3_nt: TGTGCCAGCAGTTACAAATTGCAGGTCTACGAGCAGTACTTC
cdr3_aa: CASSYKLQVYEQYF
v_call: TRBV6-2/TRBV6-3
clone_size: NA
j_call: TRBJ2-7
d_call: NA

cdr3_nt: TGTGCCAGCAGTTCCAGGGGGCGCAGCACCGGGGAGCTGTTTTTT
cdr3_aa: CASSSRGRSTGELFF
v_call: TRBV27
clone_size: NA
j_call: TRBJ2-2
d_call: TRBD1

cdr3_nt: TGTGCCAGCAGCTTAGTATTCCTCCGGGCAGGGGGTACGACTGGAAACACCATATATTTT
cdr3_aa: CASSLVFLRAGGTTGNTIYF
v_call: TRBV7-8
clone_size: many
j_call: TRBJ1-3
d_call: TRBD1

cdr3_nt: TGTGCCAGCAGCATCTATGCGGGACGGAACACTGAAGCTTTCTTT
cdr3_aa: CASSIYAGRNTEAFF
v_call: TRBV12-3/TRBV12-4
clone_size: NA
j_call: TRBJ1-1
d_call: NA

cdr3_nt: TGTGCCAGCAGTCGGAATCTGGATCGCCTTGGGGCCAACGTCCTGACTTTC
cdr3_aa: CASSRNLDRLGANVLTF
v_call: TRBV28
clone_size: few
j_call: TRBJ2-6
d_call: NA

cdr3_nt: TGCGCCAGCAGTGACCTGGACAGGGGGGAAGGCTACACCTTC
cdr3_aa: CASSDLDRGEGYTF
v_call: TRBV10-2
clone_size: many
j_call: TRBJ1-2
d_call: TRBD1

cdr3_nt: TGTGCCAGCAGTTTACGCGGGGGGCTCTACGAGCAGTACTTC
cdr3_aa: CASSLRGGLYEQYF
v_call: TRBV28
clone_size: few
j_call: TRBJ2-7
d_call: TRBD2

cdr3_nt: TGTGCCACCAGTGTTTTGCCTGGGACGGCGACGAACACCGGGGAGCTGTTTTTT
cdr3_aa: CATSVLPGTATNTGELFF
v_call: TRBV24-1
clone_size: NA
j_call: TRBJ2-2
d_call: NA

cdr3_nt: TGTGCCACGGTGTCTGCGGAAGGGTACGATAACTATGGCTACACCTTC
cdr3_aa: CATVSAEGYDNYGYTF
v_call: TRBV10-3
clone_size: few
j_call: TRBJ1-2
d_call: NA

cdr3_nt: TGTGCCAGCTACCGGACAGATACGCAGTATTTT
cdr3_aa: CASYRTDTQYF
v_call: TRBV7-6
clone_size: NA
j_call: TRBJ2-3
d_call: NA

cdr3_nt: TGCGCCAGCAGCCTAGTAAGAGGTCAGAACTACGAGCAGTACTTC
cdr3_aa: CASSLVRGQNYEQYF
v_call: TRBV4-1
clone_size: NA
j_call: TRBJ2-7
d_call: NA

cdr3_nt: TGTGCCAGCAGTTTATTTGAGGGAGAAGCTTTCTTT
cdr3_aa: CASSLFEGEAFF
v_call: TRBV28
clone_size: NA
j_call: TRBJ1-1
d_call: NA

cdr3_nt: TGTGCCAGCAGCCCCACCCGTACAGGGTACCGTTCACCCCTCCACTTT
cdr3_aa: CASSPTRTGYRSPLHF
v_call: TRBV7-8
clone_size: many
j_call: TRBJ1-6
d_call: NA

cdr3_nt: TGTGCCAGCAGCTTGGGGGGTAGGGGACAGGTACTCTTGGGCGAGCAGTACTTC
cdr3_aa: CASSLGGRGQVLLGEQYF
v_call: TRBV5-4
clone_size: few
j_call: TRBJ2-7
d_call: TRBD1

cdr3_nt: TGTGCCAGCAGCTTACCAGGGACCCACGAGCAGTACTTC
cdr3_aa: CASSLPGTHEQYF
v_call: TRBV7-9
clone_size: many
j_call: TRBJ2-7
d_call: NA

cdr3_nt: TGCAGTGCGGGTCACTGGGAGACCCAGTACTTC
cdr3_aa: CSAGHWETQYF
v_call: TRBV20-1
clone_size: few
j_call: TRBJ2-5
d_call: NA

cdr3_nt: TGTGCCAGCTCGATTGGGGGGGGGGCCCAAGAGACCCAGTACTTC
cdr3_aa: CASSIGGGAQETQYF
v_call: TRBV6-5
clone_size: many
j_call: TRBJ2-5
d_call: NA

cdr3_nt: TGTGCCAGCAGTTACCGACAGGGAGGGAACACTGAAGCTTTCTTT
cdr3_aa: CASSYRQGGNTEAFF
v_call: TRBV6-5
clone_size: many
j_call: TRBJ1-1
d_call: TRBD1

cdr3_nt: TGTGCCAGCAGTATCCAGGGCTTGGACTATGGCTACACCTTC
cdr3_aa: CASSIQGLDYGYTF
v_call: TRBV12-3/TRBV12-4
clone_size: few
j_call: TRBJ1-2
d_call: NA

cdr3_nt: TGTGCCAGCAGTCAGCGGGACATCCCCTACAATGAGCAGTTCTTC
cdr3_aa: CASSQRDIPYNEQFF
v_call: TRBV6-5
clone_size: few
j_call: TRBJ2-1
d_call: NA

cdr3_nt: TGTGCCAGCAGTCCCTTTTTTGGCATCGATGGCTACACCTTC
cdr3_aa: CASSPFFGIDGYTF
v_call: TRBV6-4
clone_size: NA
j_call: TRBJ1-2
d_call: NA

cdr3_nt: TGTGCCAGCAGCTTGGCCGACCCCCGGAGGGGACAGTTCTTC
cdr3_aa: CASSLADPRRGQFF
v_call: TRBV5-4
clone_size: few
j_call: TRBJ2-1
d_call: NA

cdr3_nt: TGTGCCAGCAGTTACAGCGGCAGATCGACAGATACGCAGTATTTT
cdr3_aa: CASSYSGRSTDTQYF
v_call: TRBV6-5
clone_size: NA
j_call: TRBJ2-3
d_call: NA

cdr3_nt: TGTGCCAGCAGCTCAACCTCCCTTGGACAGCAAAATGAAAAACTGTTTTTT
cdr3_aa: CASSSTSLGQQNEKLFF
v_call: TRBV7-9
clone_size: NA
j_call: TRBJ1-4
d_call: NA

cdr3_nt: TGTGCCATCAGAGGGGGGGACAGGGATCCCGGACTAGCGGGGGGGCTCCACGAGCAGTACTTC
cdr3_aa: CAIRGGDRDPGLAGGLHEQYF
v_call: TRBV10-3
clone_size: NA
j_call: TRBJ2-7
d_call: TRBD2

cdr3_nt: TGTGCCAGCAGCCACTGGAACAGGGCTGAAGCTTTCTTT
cdr3_aa: CASSHWNRAEAFF
v_call: TRBV11-2
clone_size: few
j_call: TRBJ1-1
d_call: NA

cdr3_nt: TGTGCCAGCAGGCCGGGACAGGGACGCACAGATACGCAGTATTTT
cdr3_aa: CASRPGQGRTDTQYF
v_call: TRBV2
clone_size: few
j_call: TRBJ2-3
d_call: TRBD1

cdr3_nt: TGTGCCAGCAGTTTTTCAGGGGATCCCAATCAGCCCCAGCATTTT
cdr3_aa: CASSFSGDPNQPQHF
v_call: TRBV12-3/TRBV12-4
clone_size: NA
j_call: TRBJ1-5
d_call: NA

cdr3_nt: TGTGCCAGCAGCCAAGATTTGCTAGCGGGGGGGGGTGAGCAGTTCTTC
cdr3_aa: CASSQDLLAGGGEQFF
v_call: TRBV4-2
clone_size: few
j_call: TRBJ2-1
d_call: TRBD2

cdr3_nt: TGTGCTAGCAGCTTAGGGGGACAGGGAAGCTCCTACAATGAGCAGTTCTTC
cdr3_aa: CASSLGGQGSSYNEQFF
v_call: TRBV7-7
clone_size: NA
j_call: TRBJ2-1
d_call: TRBD1

cdr3_nt: TGCGCCAGCAGCCAAGATCAGCTAAACAATTCACCCCTCCACTTT
cdr3_aa: CASSQDQLNNSPLHF
v_call: TRBV4-1
clone_size: NA
j_call: TRBJ1-6
d_call: NA

cdr3_nt: TGCAGCGTTGTGGCCGCAACTTACAATGAGCAGTTCTTC
cdr3_aa: CSVVAATYNEQFF
v_call: TRBV29-1
clone_size: NA
j_call: TRBJ2-1
d_call: NA

cdr3_nt: TGTGCCAGCAGCGCCGCCGGTTACAGGGGGCGCGACGAGCAGTACTTC
cdr3_aa: CASSAAGYRGRDEQYF
v_call: TRBV7-6
clone_size: NA
j_call: TRBJ2-7
d_call: TRBD1

cdr3_nt: TGTGCCAGCAGCTTGGCCAGGGTAGCAAATTCACCCCTCCACTTT
cdr3_aa: CASSLARVANSPLHF
v_call: TRBV7-2
clone_size: few
j_call: TRBJ1-6
d_call: NA

cdr3_nt: TGTGCCAGCAGCCCCTATAACGGGGGTTACAATGAGCAGTTCTTC
cdr3_aa: CASSPYNGGYNEQFF
v_call: TRBV7-2
clone_size: few
j_call: TRBJ2-1
d_call: NA

cdr3_nt: TGTGCCAGCAGCGGATCCCGGTGGAGTGAAAAACTGTTTTTT
cdr3_aa: CASSGSRWSEKLFF
v_call: TRBV9
clone_size: NA
j_call: TRBJ1-4
d_call: NA

cdr3_nt: TGTGCCAGCAGCCCATACGTCAGCACAGATACGCAGTATTTT
cdr3_aa: CASSPYVSTDTQYF
v_call: TRBV7-2
clone_size: NA
j_call: TRBJ2-3
d_call: NA